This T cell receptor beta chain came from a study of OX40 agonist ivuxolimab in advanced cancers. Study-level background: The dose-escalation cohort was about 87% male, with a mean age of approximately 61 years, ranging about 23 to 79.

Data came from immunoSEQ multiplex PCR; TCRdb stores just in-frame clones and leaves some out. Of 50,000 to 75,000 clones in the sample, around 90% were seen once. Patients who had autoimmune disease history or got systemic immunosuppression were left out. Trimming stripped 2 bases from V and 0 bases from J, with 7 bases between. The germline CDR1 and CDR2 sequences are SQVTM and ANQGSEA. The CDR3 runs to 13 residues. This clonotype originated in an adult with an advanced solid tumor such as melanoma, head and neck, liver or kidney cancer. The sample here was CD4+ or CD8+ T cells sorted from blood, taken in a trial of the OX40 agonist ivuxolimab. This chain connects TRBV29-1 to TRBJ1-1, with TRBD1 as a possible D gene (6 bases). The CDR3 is CSVERGLNTEAFF. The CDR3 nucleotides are TGCAGCGTTGAACGGGGGCTGAACACTGAAGCTTTCTTT.